This TCR beta chain was obtained from a study of cytomegalovirus exposure and HLA in healthy donors. Whole-study results and caveats: Clusters of TCRs from the first cohort tended to co-occur in the roughly 120 validation repertoires (as a later analysis found).

The CDR3 covers 13 residues. V was clipped by 6 bases and J by 4 bases, with 13 bases between them. Germline CDR1 reads SQVTM; CDR2 reads ANQGSEA. As regards this clone: Antigen specificity is unknown.

Only in-frame clones appear in the TCRdb table, and some are missing; sequencing was by immunoSEQ multiplex PCR. Of 100,000 to 150,000 clones in the sample, roughly 95% are singletons; the top ten hold less than 2%. Input material: PBMCs. The origin of this receptor is a man aged 18 to 30 in good health and CMV-seronegative. This rearrangement joins TRBV29-1 to TRBJ2-1, with D perhaps matching TRBD1 (5 bases). CDR3 bases: TGCAGCGTGTTCCCCAGGGCATACAATGAGCAGTTCTTC. It codes for CSVFPRAYNEQFF.